These 11 T cell receptor beta chains share one sample of origin, sequenced in a study of vaccination effects on CD4 cells after COVID-19 (dated by TCRdb to 2022 to 2024). To identify antigen-specific CD4+ T cell clonotypes by their expansion, the ViraFEST assay first stimulated PBMC with viral peptide pools and then applied TCR sequencing. After more than 9 days of culture, CD4+ T cells were isolated with the EasySep CD4+ T cell isolation kit. These receptors have no known antigen. Library method: the immunoSEQ multiplex PCR assay. As stored in TCRdb, this immuneACCESS dataset retains in-frame rearrangements with V and J assigned. A fraction of the clones does not appear; measured against another copy, unresolved V genes explain less than half of the discrepancy, and the remainder lacks a known reason. The sample profile shows some 59,000 clones; 65% to 90% of them were found once. About 2.6% of the sample rests with the top ten.

The sample consisted of CD4+ T cells from PBMCs cultured with HCoV-229E spike peptides, taken before COVID-19 vaccination. In the paper's terms, the cell subset or site label means: HCoV-229E spike overlapping peptide pool stimulation. The receptors were gathered from a human donor who received a COVID-19 vaccine.

V and J are TRBV21-1 and TRBJ2-5; the DNA was not compared with TRBD2, the D call given in the table. TRBV21-1 is reported as a pseudogene. The CDR3 runs 16 residues. CDR3 in DNA: TGTGCCAGCGCGAACTTGGTTAGCGGGGGGATTGAGACCCAGTACTTC. It encodes CASANLVSGGIETQYF.

The V gene is TRBV28, the J gene TRBJ2-3; D is possibly TRBD1 (6 bases). The CDR3 has 15 amino acids. Per the germline V gene, CDR1 is MDHEN and CDR2 is SYDVKM. V gave up 3 bases and J gave up 2 bases, with 12 bases separating them. The CDR3 DNA follows: TGTGCCAGCAGTTTTTTCGGACAGAACACAGATACGCAGTATTTT. It specifies CASSFFGQNTDTQYF.

This clone was detected once. The gene calls are TRBV7-2 and TRBJ2-5; perhaps TRBD1 as D (5 bases). The germline V gene encodes CDR1 SGHTA and CDR2 FQGNSA. This CDR3 is built from 15 residues. The ends were cut back, 4 bases at V and 2 bases at J, with 14 bases in the middle. CDR3 sequence reads: CASSSPLGVQETQYF. The CDR3 bases are TGTGCCAGCAGCTCCCCCCTAGGGGTACAAGAGACCCAGTACTTC.

This clone occurred once. The chain uses TRBV24-1 and TRBJ2-7; D assignment may be TRBD1 or TRBD2 (6 bases each). The CDR3 is 15 amino acids. The V gene's germline CDR1 is KGHDR and CDR2 SFDVKD. Trimming removed 7 bases at V and 1 base at J, with 16 bases between. The CDR3 spells CATRKRQAGSYEQYV. The CDR3 DNA reads as TGTGCCACCAGGAAGAGACAGGCGGGATCCTACGAGCAGTACGTC.

V gene TRBV24-1 combines with J gene TRBJ2-2; 9 nucleotides line up with TRBD2. This CDR3 contains 15 residues. CDR1 is KGHDR and CDR2 is SFDVKD in the germline V gene. The V and J ends lost 8 bases and 2 bases, in that order; junction bases with no gene match: 5. The CDR3 spells CATKSGGTNTGELFF. DNA for the CDR3: TGTGCCACCAAGAGCGGGGGGACAAACACCGGGGAGCTGTTTTTT.

The chain is built from TRBV4-3 and TRBJ2-5, with a possible D match to TRBD1 (5 bases). With 0 bases removed from V and 5 bases from J, the gap between germline ends came to 16 bases. CDR1 and CDR2 (germline): LGHNA, YSLEER. The length of the CDR3 is 16 residues. CDR3 DNA sequence: TGCGCCAGCAGCCAAGAGTATGTCAGGGATGGCGAGACCCAGTACTTC. Protein sequence: CASSQEYVRDGETQYF.

This clone was detected only once. This chain links TRBV9 with TRBJ2-1; D gene uncertain. CDR3 length: 16 amino acids. The V end was cut by 4 bases, the J end by 2 bases, with 16 bases between. Germline CDR1 reads SGDLS; CDR2 reads YYNGEE. The CDR3 spells CASSPRTAFPYNEQFF. As DNA, the CDR3 is TGTGCCAGCAGCCCGAGGACGGCGTTCCCCTACAATGAGCAGTTCTTC. Supplemented by reference TRBV9 and TRBJ2-1, the full variable domain reads DSGVTQTPKHLITATGQRVTLRCSPRSGDLSVYWYQQSLDQGLQFLIQYYNGEERAKGNILERFSAQQFPDLHSELNLSSLELGDSALYFCASSPRTAFPYNEQFFGPGTRLTVL.

The rearrangement links TRBV6-5 to TRBJ1-1; no clear D. The CDR3 covers 13 residues. CDR1 is MNHEY and CDR2 is SVGAGI in the germline V gene. V lost 8 bases and J lost 1, with 11 bases in between. The CDR3: CASLLVGNTEAFF. The DNA for the CDR3 is TGTGCCAGCCTGTTGGTGGGGAACACTGAAGCTTTCTTT.

This clone occurred once. This chain links TRBV28 with TRBJ1-1; no definite D call. V lost 5 bases to trimming and J lost 0 bases, with 10 bases between them. CDR3 size: 14 residues. Germline V gene lookup returns CDR1 MDHEN and CDR2 SYDVKM. CDR3 protein: CASSPASLNTEAFF. CDR3 in DNA: TGTGCCAGCAGTCCGGCGTCGCTGAACACTGAAGCTTTCTTT.

This clone was seen a few times. The V call is TRBV7-3, the J call TRBJ1-6; the D is unclear. The CDR3 runs to 13 residues. Germline CDR1 and CDR2: SGHTA and FQGTGA. The V and J ends lost 5 bases and 11 bases respectively, with 13 bases between them. The CDR3 region has the DNA TGTGCCAGCAGCCCTGTTTCGGGGACACCCCTCCACTTT. Its protein product is CASSPVSGTPLHF.

V usage is TRBV18 and J usage is TRBJ2-1; D possibly matches TRBD1 or TRBD2 (5 bases each). V was trimmed by 3 bases and J by 8 bases, leaving 20 bases between them. In germline, CDR1 is KGHSH, CDR2 LQKENI. The CDR3 runs 16 residues. The CDR3 loop is CASSPIGTGGVDEQFF. In nucleotides, the CDR3 is TGTGCCAGCTCACCTATCGGGACCGGAGGTGTCGATGAGCAGTTCTTC.